One and the same sample provided the 22 T cell receptor beta chains below, sequenced in a study of cytomegalovirus exposure and HLA in healthy donors. A multiplex PCR was run with 60 Vbeta primers and 13 Jbeta primers. Assay used: immunoSEQ multiplex PCR; TCRdb lists only in-frame clones, some missing. The sample holds 150,000 to 200,000 clones, approximately 71% seen once. The sequenced material came from PBMCs. Receptor source: a woman aged 18-30 years in good health and CMV-seropositive.

A single count supports this clone. CDR3: CASSPYGGSSYNEQFF. Here the CDR3 DNA reads TGTGCCAGCAGCCCCTACGGGGGGAGCTCCTACAATGAGCAGTTCTTC. This chain uses TRBV4-2 with TRBJ2-1, with 7 bases matching TRBD2. Losses at the gene ends were 4 bases for V and 0 bases for J; bases not matched to a gene: 6. The length of the CDR3 is 16 residues. Germline V CDR1 and CDR2: LGHNA, YNFKEQ.

The chain has TRBV7-2 and TRBJ2-4; 8 bases line up with TRBD2. With 2 bases clipped from V and 0 bases from J, the junction kept 6 bases outside the gene matches. CDR3 length: 17 residues. Germline V gene lookup returns CDR1 SGHTA and CDR2 FQGNSA. CDR3 DNA: TGTGCCAGCAGCTTAATAGGCGGGGGGCTAGCCAAAAACATTCAGTACTTC. This encodes CASSLIGGGLAKNIQYF.

The chain joins TRBV6-4 to TRBJ1-1, with a tentative D call TRBD1 (6 bases). The CDR3 covers 13 residues. Trimming took off 4 bases at V and 1 base at J, with 7 bases between the two ends. In germline, CDR1 is MRHNA, CDR2 SNTAGT. The CDR3 loop is CASSATGNTEAFF. The CDR3 DNA is TGTGCCAGCAGTGCGACAGGGAACACTGAAGCTTTCTTT.

The V call is TRBV4-3, the J call TRBJ2-5; D possibly corresponds to TRBD1 (6 bases). The CDR3 covers 15 residues. CDR1 is LGHNA, CDR2 YSLEER, per germline. V gave up 0 bases and J gave up 4 bases, with 12 bases separating them. For the CDR3, the DNA is TGCGCCAGCAGCCAAGAGCCCCGAGGGGGAGAGACCCAGTACTTC. Amino acids: CASSQEPRGGETQYF.

The table lists this clone with a count of one. This sequence joins TRBV18 and TRBJ1-1, with TRBD1 identical over 9 bases. Germline CDR1 KGHSH, CDR2 LQKENI. CDR3 size: 14 residues. Trimming cost V 2 bases and J 5 bases; bases outside gene matches: 3. The CDR3 reads CASSPLGQGTEAFF. The CDR3 nucleotides are TGTGCCAGCTCACCATTGGGACAGGGAACTGAAGCTTTCTTT.

Concerning this clone: A read error may produce the germline difference seen at one junction end. This chain joins TRBV7-9 and TRBJ1-5, with D perhaps TRBD1 (5 bases). The CDR3 sequence is 13 residues long. Germline V gene lookup returns CDR1 SEHNR and CDR2 FQNEAQ (reference sequence). The chain's CDR3 is CSSSLELGGIQHF. The CDR3 DNA reads as TGTTCCAGCAGCTTAGAATTGGGGGGGATCCAGCATTTT.

The chain links TRBV9 to TRBJ2-3; TRBD1 is a possible D gene (5 bases). Looked up from germline, CDR1 is SGDLS and CDR2 is YYNGEE. This CDR3 contains 16 residues. V lost 0 bases and J 3 bases, leaving 14 bases between the germline ends. The CDR3, as DNA: TGTGCCAGCAGCGTAGTGGGGCAGGCAGCAACAGATACGCAGTATTTT. It codes for CASSVVGQAATDTQYF.

V usage is TRBV5-1 and J usage is TRBJ2-5; D may be TRBD2 (6 bases). Trimming pared 4 bases from V and 5 bases from J, leaving 18 bases between. CDR1 and CDR2 from the germline V gene are SGHRS and YFSETQ. The CDR3 is made up of 15 amino acids. The CDR3 DNA reads TGCGCCAGCAGCGGGGGGACTCATTCGAAGGAGACCCAGTACTTC. Its translation is CASSGGTHSKETQYF. Together with reference TRBV5-1 and TRBJ2-5, the CDR3 gives the full variable domain: KAGVTQTPRYLIKTRGQQVTLSCSPISGHRSVSWYQQTPGQGLQFLFEYFSETQRNKGNFPGRFSGRQFSNSRSEMNVSTLELGDSALYLCASSGGTHSKETQYFGPGTRLLVL.

The V and J genes are TRBV18 and TRBJ2-1; maybe TRBD2 (5 bases). V was pared by 6 bases and J by 8 bases, with 14 bases between. CDR1 and CDR2 from the germline V gene are KGHSH and LQKENI. CDR3 length: 13 residues. The CDR3 region is CASSENGGDEQFF. CDR3 in DNA: TGTGCCAGCTCGGAGAATGGAGGCGATGAGCAGTTCTTC.

This clone was counted a few times. The same CDR3 can be traced to other DNA sequences in this sample. The chain uses TRBV6-4 and TRBJ2-5; 7 bases map to TRBD2. The germline V gene has CDR1 MRHNA and CDR2 SNTAGT. The CDR3 is 15 residues long. V lost 2 bases, J lost 1 base, and 4 bases stayed unmatched. The CDR3: CASSDSPGGQETQYF. The CDR3 bases are TGTGCCAGCAGTGACAGCCCGGGGGGCCAAGAGACCCAGTACTTC.

V and J are TRBV28 and TRBJ2-7; 7 nucleotides agree with TRBD1. The CDR3 is 13 amino acids. Germline V lookup: CDR1 MDHEN, CDR2 SYDVKM. V lost 3 bases, J lost 6 bases, and 5 bases stayed unmatched. The CDR3 DNA follows: TGTGCCAGCAGTTTTGGGGCAGGGGGCGAGCAGTACTTC. Amino acid sequence: CASSFGAGGEQYF.

The CDR3 nucleotides are TGTGCCAGCAAATACAGGCACACATCAGATACGCAGTATTTT. Translation: CASKYRHTSDTQYF. The chain joins TRBV6-1 to TRBJ2-3, with D perhaps TRBD1 (5 bases). The CDR3 loop spans 14 amino acids. V was cut by 7 bases and J by 4 bases, with 15 bases left in between. In germline, CDR1 is MNHNS, CDR2 SASEGT.

The chain recombines TRBV7-2 with TRBJ1-5; no reliable D call. CDR3 length: 15 residues. V was trimmed by 2 bases and J by 6 bases, leaving 14 bases between them. Germline CDR1 is SGHTA and CDR2 is FQGNSA. The CDR3 loop is CASSLTILSGQPQHF. In DNA form, the CDR3 reads TGTGCCAGCAGCTTAACGATCCTAAGCGGTCAGCCCCAGCATTTT.

The rearrangement joins TRBV5-1 to TRBJ2-1; 7 nucleotides line up with TRBD2. With V trimmed by 3 bases and J by 6 bases, 6 bases remained unmatched. The CDR3 extends over 14 amino acids. The germline V gene encodes CDR1 SGHRS and CDR2 YFSETQ. In DNA form, the CDR3 reads TGCGCCAGCAGCTCGCGCACTAGCGCCAATGAGCAGTTCTTC. It specifies CASSSRTSANEQFF.

Worth noting for this clone: The junction differs from germline at one of its ends, possibly a read error. The rearrangement joins TRBV7-9 to TRBJ1-6; 7 bases map to TRBD1. CDR1 and CDR2 from the germline V gene are SEHNR and FQNEAQ (reference sequence). This CDR3 comprises 14 residues. The DNA for the CDR3 is TGTTCCAGCAGCTCGACAGGGCGGAATTCACCCCTCCACTTT. Protein: CSSSSTGRNSPLHF.

In this sample, this clone turned up a few times. This sequence joins TRBV2 and TRBJ2-1; D gene unclear. The V end was cut by 2 bases, the J end by 0 bases, with 8 bases between. Germline V gene sequence: CDR1 SNHLY, CDR2 FYNNEI. The CDR3 covers 15 residues. The DNA of the CDR3 is TGTGCCAGCAGTGAAAGTCCTAGCTCCTACAATGAGCAGTTCTTC. Protein product: CASSESPSSYNEQFF.

The V call is TRBV9, the J call TRBJ2-5, with TRBD2 matching 8 bases. J gave up 5 bases and V 0 bases, and 9 bases lay outside the gene matches. CDR3 length: 16 amino acids. CDR1 and CDR2 from the germline V gene are SGDLS and YYNGEE. CDR3 nucleotides: TGTGCCAGCAGCGTAGAGGGCCAGCGGGGGTCCGAGACCCAGTACTTC. Amino acid sequence: CASSVEGQRGSETQYF.

The chain joins TRBV5-6 to TRBJ2-5; D is uncertain. There are 14 residues in the CDR3. V was trimmed by 1 base and J by 1 base, leaving 8 bases between them. CDR1 and CDR2 (germline): SGHDT, YYEEEE. Written as DNA, the CDR3 is TGTGCCAGCAGCTTGCGCGGCAGCCAAGAGACCCAGTACTTC. This translates into CASSLRGSQETQYF.

J is TRBJ2-2 and V is TRBV7-2; 7 nucleotides match TRBD1. V lost 5 bases to trimming and J lost 6 bases; unmatched junction nucleotides: 9. Germline CDR1 SGHTA, CDR2 FQGNSA. The CDR3 contains 15 residues. The CDR3 protein is CASSQTGLVAGELFF. The DNA of the CDR3 is TGTGCCAGCAGCCAGACAGGGCTAGTCGCCGGGGAGCTGTTTTTT.

The CDR3, as DNA: TGTGCCAGCAGCTCAGTGCTTCAGGGACAGGGGAGCTCCTACGAGCAGTACTTC. Its protein product is CASSSVLQGQGSSYEQYF. The J gene is TRBJ2-7, the V gene TRBV7-8; 10 bases are a match to TRBD1. Germline loops: CDR1 SGHVS, CDR2 FQNEAQ. Trimming removed 4 bases from V and 0 bases from J; junction bases left unmatched: 12. The CDR3 consists of 18 residues.

The V and J genes are TRBV11-3 and TRBJ2-1; unclear D gene. Trimming removed 4 bases from V and 5 bases from J, with 6 bases in between. The germline V gene encodes CDR1 SGHNT and CDR2 YENEEA. CDR3 length equals 12 residues. This chain's CDR3 is CASSYSDNEQFF. In DNA form, the CDR3 reads TGTGCCAGCAGCTATTCAGACAATGAGCAGTTCTTC. Looking up the rest from reference TRBV11-3 and TRBJ2-1 gives the full variable domain: EAGVVQSPRYKIIEKKQPVAFWCNPISGHNTLYWYLQNLGQGPELLIRYENEEAVDDSQLPKDRFSAERLKGVDSTLKIQPAELGDSAVYLCASSYSDNEQFFGPGTRLTVL.

The sample holds a few counts of this clone. The chain combines TRBV6-6 with TRBJ2-5; D gene unclear. CDR3 length equals 12 residues. Trimming shortened V by 0 bases and J by 5 bases, and 4 bases separated the two germline ends. CDR1 is MNHNY, CDR2 SVGAGI, per germline (reference sequence). Written as DNA, the CDR3 is TGTGCCAGCAGTTACTCCGAGGAGACCCAGTACTTC. Translating it yields CASSYSEETQYF.